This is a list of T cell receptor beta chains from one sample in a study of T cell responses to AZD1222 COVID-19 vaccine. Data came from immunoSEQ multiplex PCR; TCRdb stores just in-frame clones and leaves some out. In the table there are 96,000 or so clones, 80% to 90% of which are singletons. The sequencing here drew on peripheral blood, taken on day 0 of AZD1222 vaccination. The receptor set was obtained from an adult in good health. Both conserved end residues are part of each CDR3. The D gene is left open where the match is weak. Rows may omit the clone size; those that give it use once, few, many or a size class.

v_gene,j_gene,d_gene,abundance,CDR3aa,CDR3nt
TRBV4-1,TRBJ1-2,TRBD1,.,CASSQDDREAYGYTF,TGCGCCAGCAGCCAGGATGACAGGGAGGCCTATGGCTACACCTTC
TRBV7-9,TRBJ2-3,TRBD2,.,CASSFSGAPPTDTQYF,TGTGCCAGCAGCTTCAGCGGGGCGCCCCCCACAGATACGCAGTATTTT
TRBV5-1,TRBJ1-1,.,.,CASSSAQPVTTEAFF,TGCGCCAGCAGCTCGGCTCAACCAGTCACCACTGAAGCTTTCTTT
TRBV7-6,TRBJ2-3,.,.,CASSLSAVLSTDTQYF,TGTGCCAGCAGCTTATCTGCAGTATTGAGCACAGATACGCAGTATTTT
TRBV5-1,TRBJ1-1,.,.,CASSLIGVGTEAFF,TGCGCCAGCAGCTTGATAGGGGTCGGAACTGAAGCTTTCTTT
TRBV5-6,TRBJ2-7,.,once,CASSLQGREQYF,TGTGCCAGCAGCTTACAGGGGAGGGAGCAGTACTTC
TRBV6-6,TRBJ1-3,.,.,CASSWGHTSSGNTIYF,TGTGCCAGCAGCTGGGGCCACACCAGCTCTGGAAACACCATATATTTT
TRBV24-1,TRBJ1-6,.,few,CAASTENSPLHF,TGTGCCGCCTCGACAGAAAATTCACCCCTCCACTTT
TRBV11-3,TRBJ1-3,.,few,CASSPRNRGNTIYF,TGTGCCAGCAGCCCTCGGAACAGAGGAAACACCATATATTTT
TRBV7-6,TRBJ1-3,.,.,CASSLKRDSGNTIYF,TGTGCCAGCAGCTTAAAACGGGACTCTGGAAACACCATATATTTT
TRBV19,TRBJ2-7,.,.,CASSIGDSAYEQYF,TGTGCCAGTAGTATAGGCGACAGCGCCTACGAGCAGTACTTC
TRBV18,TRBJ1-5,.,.,CASSPGREPQHF,TGTGCCAGCTCACCAGGTCGGGAGCCCCAGCATTTT
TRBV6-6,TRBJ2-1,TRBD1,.,CASGTGSYNEQFF,TGTGCCAGCGGGACAGGGAGTTACAATGAGCAGTTCTTC
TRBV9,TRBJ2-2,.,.,CASSVGTPGTGELFF,TGTGCCAGCAGCGTAGGCACCCCGGGTACCGGGGAGCTGTTTTTT
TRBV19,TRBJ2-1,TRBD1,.,CASSIDLPRQGRSYNEQFF,TGTGCCAGTAGTATAGATCTCCCGAGACAGGGGAGGTCCTACAATGAGCAGTTCTTC
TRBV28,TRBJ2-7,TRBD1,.,CASSWGQGYEQYF,TGTGCCAGCAGTTGGGGACAGGGCTACGAGCAGTACTTC
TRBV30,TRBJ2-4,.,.,CACELVLAKNIQYF,TGTGCCTGCGAACTAGTTCTAGCCAAAAACATTCAGTACTTC
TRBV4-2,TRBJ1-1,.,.,CASSTHPGTNTEAFF,TGTGCCAGCAGCACCCACCCCGGGACGAACACTGAAGCTTTCTTT
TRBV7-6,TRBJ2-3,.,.,CASSLRDRRFTDTQYF,TGTGCCAGCAGCTTGCGAGACCGTCGGTTCACAGATACGCAGTATTTT
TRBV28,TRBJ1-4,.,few,CASSLLAGSNEKLFF,TGTGCCAGCAGTTTATTAGCAGGGTCTAATGAAAAACTGTTTTTT
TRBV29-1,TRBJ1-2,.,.,CSVEVWGRPVANYGYTF,TGCAGCGTTGAAGTATGGGGGCGACCCGTTGCTAACTATGGCTACACCTTC
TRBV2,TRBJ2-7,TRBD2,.,CASTEGMGLRVGEQYF,TGTGCCAGCACCGAGGGGATGGGACTAAGGGTTGGGGAGCAGTACTTC
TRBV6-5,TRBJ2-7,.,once,CASSYQRVAVRYEQYF,TGTGCCAGCAGTTACCAACGAGTAGCAGTTAGGTACGAGCAGTACTTC
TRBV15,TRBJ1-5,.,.,CATSREGRTSNQPQHF,TGTGCCACCAGCAGAGAGGGGCGAACCAGCAATCAGCCCCAGCATTTT
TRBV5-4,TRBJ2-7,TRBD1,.,CASSGAGQDYEQYF,TGTGCCAGCAGTGGGGCGGGACAGGACTACGAGCAGTACTTC
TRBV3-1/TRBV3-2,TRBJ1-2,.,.,CASSQTANYGYTF,TGTGCCAGCAGCCAAACAGCCAACTATGGCTACACCTTC
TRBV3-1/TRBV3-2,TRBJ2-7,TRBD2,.,CASSLGLAVFYEQYF,TGTGCCAGCAGCCTAGGACTAGCAGTTTTCTACGAGCAGTACTTC
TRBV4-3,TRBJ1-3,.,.,CASSLSRDGENTIYF,TGCGCCAGCAGCCTCTCGCGGGACGGGGAGAACACCATATATTTT
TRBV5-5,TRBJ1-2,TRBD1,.,CASSLTGQGGYGYTF,TGTGCCAGCAGCTTGACCGGACAGGGGGGGTATGGCTACACCTTC
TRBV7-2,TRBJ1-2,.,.,CASSWRGNGYTF,TGTGCCAGCAGCTGGAGGGGGAATGGCTACACCTTC
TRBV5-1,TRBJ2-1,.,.,CASSLDGASTLNEQFF,TGCGCCAGCAGCTTGGATGGGGCATCGACTCTCAATGAGCAGTTCTTC
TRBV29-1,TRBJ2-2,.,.,CSVAPGRSTGELFF,TGCAGCGTTGCCCCGGGGCGATCCACCGGGGAGCTGTTTTTT
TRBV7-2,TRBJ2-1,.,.,CASSLALEAQFF,TGTGCCAGCAGCTTAGCACTGGAGGCGCAGTTCTTC
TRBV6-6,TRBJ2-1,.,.,CASSYSGQTNEQFF,TGTGCCAGCAGTTACTCGGGACAAACAAATGAGCAGTTCTTC
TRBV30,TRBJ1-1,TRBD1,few,CACFGRGRGTEAFF,TGTGCCTGCTTTGGCAGGGGGCGAGGGACTGAAGCTTTCTTT
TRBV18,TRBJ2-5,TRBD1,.,CASSPYPGTGLQETQYF,TGTGCCAGCTCACCTTACCCCGGGACAGGGCTCCAAGAGACCCAGTACTTC
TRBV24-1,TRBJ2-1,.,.,CATSMTRSSYNEQFF,TGTGCCACCAGTATGACAAGGAGCTCCTACAATGAGCAGTTCTTC
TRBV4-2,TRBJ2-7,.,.,CASSQEEGISYEQYF,TGTGCCAGCAGCCAAGAGGAGGGAATAAGCTACGAGCAGTACTTC
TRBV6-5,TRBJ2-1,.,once,CASRTGSSYNEQFF,TGTGCCAGCAGAACCGGGAGCTCCTACAATGAGCAGTTCTTC
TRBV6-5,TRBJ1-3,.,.,CASSQSSGNTIYF,TGTGCCAGCAGTCAGAGCTCTGGAAACACCATATATTTT
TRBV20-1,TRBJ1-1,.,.,CSARGHTEAFF,TGCAGTGCTAGAGGTCACACTGAAGCTTTCTTT
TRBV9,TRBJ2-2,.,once,CASSLGGATGELFF,TGTGCCAGCAGCCTAGGGGGGGCGACCGGGGAGCTGTTTTTT
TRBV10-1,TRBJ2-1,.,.,CASRGPRGTRVTMAEQFF,TGCGCCAGCAGGGGACCGAGGGGGACCAGAGTTACAATGGCTGAGCAGTTCTTC
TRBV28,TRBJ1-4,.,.,CASSLSGRVEEKLFF,TGTGCCAGCAGTTTATCCGGCAGGGTAGAGGAAAAACTGTTTTTT
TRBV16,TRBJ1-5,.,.,CASSQSIHRAGNQPQHF,TGTGCCAGCAGCCAATCGATACACAGGGCGGGCAATCAGCCCCAGCATTTT
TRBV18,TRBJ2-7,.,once,CASSTRGYEQYF,TGTGCCAGCTCAACCAGGGGCTACGAGCAGTACTTC
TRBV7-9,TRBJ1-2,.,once,CASSRTAVGYGYTF,TGTGCCAGCAGCCGGACGGCCGTGGGCTATGGCTACACCTTC
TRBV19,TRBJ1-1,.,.,CASSKGLEAFF,TGTGCCAGTAGTAAAGGACTTGAAGCTTTCTTT
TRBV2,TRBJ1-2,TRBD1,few,CASSGDRGGISSGYTF,TGTGCCAGCAGTGGGGACAGGGGAGGGATCTCTTCTGGCTACACCTTC
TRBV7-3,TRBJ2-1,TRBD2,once,CASSYSGGANEQFF,TGTGCCAGCAGCTATAGCGGGGGGGCTAATGAGCAGTTCTTC